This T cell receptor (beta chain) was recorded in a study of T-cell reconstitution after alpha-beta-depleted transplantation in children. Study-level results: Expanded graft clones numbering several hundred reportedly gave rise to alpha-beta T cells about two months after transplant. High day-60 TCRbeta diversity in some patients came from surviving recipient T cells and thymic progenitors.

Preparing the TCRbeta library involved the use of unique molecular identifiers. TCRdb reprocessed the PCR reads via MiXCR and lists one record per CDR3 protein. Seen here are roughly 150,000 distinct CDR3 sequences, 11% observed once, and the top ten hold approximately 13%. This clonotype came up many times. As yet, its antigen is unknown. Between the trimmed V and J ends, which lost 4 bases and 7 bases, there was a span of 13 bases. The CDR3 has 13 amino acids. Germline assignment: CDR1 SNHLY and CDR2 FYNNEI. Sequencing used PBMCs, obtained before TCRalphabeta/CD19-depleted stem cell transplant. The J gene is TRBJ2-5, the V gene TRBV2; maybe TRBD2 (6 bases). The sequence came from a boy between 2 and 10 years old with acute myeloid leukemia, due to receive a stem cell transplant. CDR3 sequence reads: CASSVQGGATQYF. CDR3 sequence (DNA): TGTGCCAGCAGTGTTCAGGGAGGAGCGACCCAGTACTTC.